Listed below are T cell receptor beta chains from one sample, sequenced in a study of Ad26.COV2.S vaccination and SARS-CoV-2 variants. Sequenced by immunoSEQ multiplex PCR; TCRdb stores in-frame clones only, minus some. The sample comprises fewer than 150,000 clones, 86% of which are singletons, and 5% rests with the top ten. The starting material was peripheral blood, obtained after recovery from COVID-19. The receptor set was obtained from a human donor who had recovered from COVID-19. Both conserved end residues are part of each CDR3. A D gene is named only where the DNA matches it firmly. Size tells how often a clone was seen (once, few, many) or the class of an expanded clone, and some rows leave it out.

v_gene,d_gene,j_gene,abundance,CDR3aa,CDR3nt
TRBV7-8,TRBD1,TRBJ2-1,.,CASSLTLDREKDNEQFF,TGTGCCAGCAGCTTAACCCTAGACAGGGAGAAAGACAATGAGCAGTTCTTC
TRBV30,.,TRBJ2-6,.,CAWSVTGANVLTF,TGTGCCTGGAGTGTAACTGGGGCCAACGTCCTGACTTTC
TRBV7-9,TRBD1,TRBJ1-6,once,CASSLTGGGSPLHF,TGTGCCAGCAGCTTGACAGGGGGCGGTTCACCCCTCCACTTT
TRBV28,.,TRBJ2-2,.,CASRRPGHLTGELFF,TGTGCCAGCAGACGTCCGGGACACCTCACCGGGGAGCTGTTTTTT
TRBV3-1/TRBV3-2,.,TRBJ1-1,.,CASSQDWGGKSRAFF,TGTGCCAGCAGCCAAGATTGGGGCGGAAAAAGCCGAGCTTTCTTT
TRBV15,TRBD1,TRBJ2-7,.,CATSRDSGTGAYEQYF,TGTGCCACCAGCAGAGATTCCGGGACAGGTGCCTACGAGCAGTACTTC
TRBV6-2/TRBV6-3,.,TRBJ2-7,.,CASSYPPGTPAYEQYF,TGTGCCAGCAGTTACCCCCCCGGGACTCCCGCCTACGAGCAGTACTTC
TRBV7-2,.,TRBJ2-7,.,CASSSGPAREQYF,TGTGCCAGCAGCTCGGGACCCGCCCGGGAGCAGTACTTC
TRBV19,.,TRBJ1-1,.,CASRGPGAEAFF,TGTGCCAGCAGGGGCCCGGGGGCTGAAGCTTTCTTT
TRBV9,TRBD1,TRBJ2-7,.,CASSASGTAGEQYF,TGTGCCAGCAGCGCCTCCGGGACAGCAGGCGAGCAGTACTTC
TRBV7-2,.,TRBJ2-1,.,CASSEGGYNEQFF,TGTGCCAGCAGTGAGGGGGGCTACAATGAGCAGTTCTTC
TRBV24-1,TRBD2,TRBJ2-2,few,CATSDSLGGPTSGGRGELFF,TGTGCCACCAGTGATTCCCTTGGGGGACCGACTAGCGGGGGACGCGGGGAGCTGTTTTTT
TRBV6-6,.,TRBJ1-5,.,CASSPRQVNQPQHF,TGTGCCAGCAGCCCTCGACAGGTCAATCAGCCCCAGCATTTT